The 13 T cell receptor beta chains given below trace back to one sample, sequenced in a study of shared clonotypes between healthy human individuals. The repertoire was sequenced with immunoSEQ multiplex PCR; TCRdb's copy has only in-frame clones and lacks some. The sample has about 380,000 clones; about 97% are singletons. Sequenced: memory CD8+ T cells sorted from blood. Noted subset: CD45RO+ cells pooled with CCR7-negative TemRA cells. The source is a young man in good health.

The V gene is TRBV28, the J gene TRBJ1-2; D gene uncertain. The V and J ends lost 3 bases and 2 bases respectively, with 10 bases between them. The CDR3 has 14 residues. Germline assignment: CDR1 MDHEN and CDR2 SYDVKM. The DNA for the CDR3 is TGTGCCAGCAGTTTGGGAGGAACCAACTATGGCTACACCTTC. This sequence encodes CASSLGGTNYGYTF.

The rearrangement links TRBV28 to TRBJ2-7; TRBD1 agrees at 10 bases. This CDR3 is built from 16 residues. Germline CDR1 reads MDHEN; CDR2 reads SYDVKM. Trimming removed 1 base from V and 4 bases from J; junction bases left unmatched: 7. In DNA, the CDR3 is TGTGCCAGCAGTTTATTGGGGGACAGGGGAATATACGAGCAGTACTTC. Protein product: CASSLLGDRGIYEQYF. The full variable domain, completed using reference TRBV28 and TRBJ2-7, is DVKVTQSSRYLVKRTGEKVFLECVQDMDHENMFWYRQDPGLGLRLIYFSYDVKMKEKGDIPEGYSVSREKKERFSLILESASTNQTSMYLCASSLLGDRGIYEQYFGPGTRLTVT.

The chain couples TRBV29-1 to TRBJ2-3; D is unresolved. The V gene lost 2 bases and the J gene lost 0 bases, with 9 bases spanning the gap. The CDR3 covers 14 residues. Germline-derived CDR1 and CDR2 are SQVTM and ANQGSEA. The CDR3 DNA reads as TGCAGCGTTGAACGGCCAGCTAGCACAGATACGCAGTATTTT. Translating it yields CSVERPASTDTQYF.

The gene calls are TRBV28 and TRBJ2-7; D remains ambiguous. CDR3 size: 16 residues. V gave up 5 bases and J gave up 4 bases, with 21 bases separating them. Germline lookup yields CDR1 MDHEN and CDR2 SYDVKM. CDR3: CASSPHATVGIYEQYF. The CDR3 coding sequence is TGTGCCAGCAGTCCCCACGCTACAGTGGGGATTTACGAGCAGTACTTC.

The CDR3 sequence: CAWSLTAYEQYF. In DNA form, the CDR3 reads TGTGCCTGGAGTTTAACAGCCTACGAGCAGTACTTC. The chain links TRBV30 to TRBJ2-7; D ambiguous. Deletions cut 2 bases from V and 2 bases from J, with 7 bases between. CDR1 and CDR2 from the germline V gene are GTSNPN and SVGIG (reference sequence). The CDR3 totals 12 residues.

This chain links TRBV6-5 with TRBJ1-2; D is perhaps TRBD1 (6 bases). Trimming took off 5 bases at V and 6 bases at J, with 7 bases between the two ends. Germline CDR1 is MNHEY and CDR2 is SVGAGI. This CDR3 comprises 11 residues. In DNA, the CDR3 is TGTGCCAGCAGTCAGGGGAATGGCTACACCTTC. Translation: CASSQGNGYTF.

The chain combines TRBV6-6 with TRBJ2-7; TRBD2 aligns across 9 bases. The CDR3 extends over 15 amino acids. Germline values: CDR1 MNHNY, CDR2 SVGAGI (reference sequence). After removal of 2 bases from V and 1 base from J, the junction contained 3 bases not matched to a gene. The DNA for the CDR3 is TGTGCCAGCAGTTACAGGACTAGCGCTTCCTACGAGCAGTACTTC. It translates to CASSYRTSASYEQYF.

The chain links TRBV2 to TRBJ2-3; D perhaps matches TRBD1 (6 bases). Germline V CDR1 and CDR2: SNHLY, FYNNEI. The CDR3 is 13 amino acids. Trimming cost V 5 bases and J 5 bases, with 11 bases left between them. The CDR3 DNA follows: TGTGCCAGCAGTCAGGGGATCGGAGATACGCAGTATTTT. Its protein product is CASSQGIGDTQYF.

The chain couples TRBV28 to TRBJ2-3; D not resolved. This CDR3 contains 14 residues. V was trimmed by 6 bases and J by 1 base, leaving 11 bases between them. Per germline, CDR1 MDHEN and CDR2 SYDVKM. CDR3 nucleotide sequence: TGTGCCAGCAGGGTTCTTTCGCGCACAGATACGCAGTATTTT. The encoded protein is CASRVLSRTDTQYF.

This CDR3 is CASTVEQGLETQYF. In nucleotides, the CDR3 is TGTGCCAGCACGGTAGAACAGGGGCTGGAGACCCAGTACTTC. The chain employs TRBV2 and TRBJ2-5; 7 bases line up with TRBD1. The CDR3 runs 14 residues. With V trimmed by 7 bases and J by 5 bases, 10 bases remained unmatched. Germline V gives CDR1 SNHLY, CDR2 FYNNEI. The entire variable domain, with the rest obtained from reference TRBV2 and TRBJ2-5, is as follows: EPEVTQTPSHQVTQMGQEVILRCVPISNHLYFYWYRQILGQKVEFLVSFYNNEISEKSEIFDDQFSVERPDGSNFTLKIRSTKLEDSAMYFCASTVEQGLETQYFGPGTRLLVL.

The chain has TRBV7-6 and TRBJ2-7; TRBD2 aligns across 7 bases. Germline assignment: CDR1 SGHVS and CDR2 FNYEAQ. The CDR3 is 16 residues long. After removal of 1 base from V and 3 bases from J, the junction contained 9 bases not matched to a gene. CDR3: CASSLVSFLADYEQYF. As DNA, the CDR3 is TGTGCCAGCAGCTTAGTCTCGTTCCTAGCGGACTACGAGCAGTACTTC.

The rearrangement joins TRBV28 to TRBJ2-5; D remains unclear. CDR3 length: 12 residues. Trimming removed 6 bases at V and 10 bases at J, with 15 bases between. Germline V lookup: CDR1 MDHEN, CDR2 SYDVKM. CDR3 coding DNA: TGTGCCAGCAGCCCAACAGTTTTCTACCAGTACTTC. It specifies CASSPTVFYQYF.

The chain carries TRBV6-5 and TRBJ2-1; D possibly corresponds to TRBD2 (6 bases). Trimming left V 10 bases short and J 3 bases short, with 16 bases between. The CDR3 has 14 amino acids. CDR1 MNHEY and CDR2 SVGAGI come from the germline V gene. CDR3 region: CATQRDSVYNEQFF. In nucleotides, the CDR3 is TGTGCCACCCAACGGGACTCGGTCTACAATGAGCAGTTCTTC.